The present T cell receptor beta chain was sequenced within a study of blood T cells in healthy people across ages. Study-level points and caveats: The study found more naive CD4+ cells and higher diversity in long-lived than aged donors. Across the age range, TCR beta diversity per million T cells fell in a roughly linear way.

Primed by a sample-barcoded 5' primer and a J-beta primer mix, a second PCR proceeded for about 7 to 11 cycles. Per-sample output comprised a minimum of 2.5 million paired-end reads containing CDR3. TCRdb itself ran the 5' RACE reads through MiXCR, one entry per CDR3 protein. The repertoire consists of roughly 700,000 distinct CDR3 sequences, with roughly 32% occurring once and the leading ten covering 15% to 19%. In this sample, this clonotype turned up many times. Its target is unknown. CDR3 length: 17 residues. CDR1 and CDR2 (germline): LGHNA, YNFKEQ. Trimming cost V 4 bases and J 2 bases, with 18 bases left between them.

The sequencing input was blood. V is TRBV4-2 and J is TRBJ2-1, with D possibly TRBD1 on 6 matching bases. This receptor was identified in an elderly woman in good health. The CDR3 bases are TGTGCCAGCAGCCCCACAGACGACAGGTCCCCCTACAATGAGCAGTTCTTC. It encodes CASSPTDDRSPYNEQFF.